The 16 T cell receptor beta chains in this list originate from one sample, sequenced in a study of T cell responses to AZD1222 COVID-19 vaccine. The data were produced by immunoSEQ multiplex PCR, yet TCRdb's version contains in-frame clones alone and is incomplete. The sample lists 87,000 or so clones, roughly nine tenths seen once, with around 3.5% in the top ten. The material was peripheral blood, obtained on day 0 of AZD1222 vaccination. Receptors were obtained from an adult in good health.

The V call is TRBV7-2, the J call TRBJ1-6; no clear D gene. Germline V CDR1 and CDR2: SGHTA, FQGNSA. This CDR3 contains 13 residues. Deletions cut 3 bases from V and 0 bases from J, with 0 bases between. This chain's CDR3 is CASSFSYNSPLHF. CDR3 coding DNA: TGTGCCAGCAGCTTCTCCTATAATTCACCCCTCCACTTT.

The chain employs TRBV28 and TRBJ1-1, with D unresolved. In germline, CDR1 is MDHEN, CDR2 SYDVKM. The CDR3 contains 10 residues. V was trimmed by 7 bases and J by 2 bases, leaving 2 bases between them. This CDR3 is CASTNTEAFF. The CDR3 DNA is TGTGCCAGCACCAACACTGAAGCTTTCTTT.

The V call is TRBV9, the J call TRBJ2-5; either TRBD1 or TRBD2 may fit D (5 bases each). Trimming removed 4 bases at V and 3 bases at J, with 13 bases between. Looked up from germline, CDR1 is SGDLS and CDR2 is YYNGEE. The CDR3 loop spans 14 amino acids. The CDR3 DNA reads TGTGCCAGCAGCCCCCGGGACCAAGAAGAGACCCAGTACTTC. Residues: CASSPRDQEETQYF.

CDR3 sequence: CASSQQVLGETQYF. The DNA of the CDR3 is TGCGCCAGCAGCCAACAAGTCCTTGGGGAGACCCAGTACTTC. The genes are TRBV4-3 and TRBJ2-5, with no clear D. The germline V gene has CDR1 LGHNA and CDR2 YSLEER. V gave up 2 bases and J gave up 5 bases, with 12 bases separating them. The CDR3 is 14 amino acids.

The chain employs TRBV19 and TRBJ1-2; TRBD1 is a possible D gene (5 bases). Germline V lookup: CDR1 LNHDA, CDR2 SQIVND (reference sequence). The CDR3 extends over 14 amino acids. CDR3 sequence (DNA): TGTGCAGCGAAACCCGGGACTCACCCCCATGGCTACACCTTC. Translation: CAAKPGTHPHGYTF.

This clone was observed a handful of times. The V and J genes are TRBV29-1 and TRBJ2-1, with a tentative D call TRBD1 (6 bases). The germline V gene encodes CDR1 SQVTM and CDR2 ANQGSEA. V lost 6 bases, J lost 0 bases, and 12 bases lay in between. There are 14 residues in the CDR3. CDR3 sequence reads: CSVLQGSSYNEQFF. The DNA for the CDR3 is TGCAGCGTCCTACAGGGAAGCTCCTACAATGAGCAGTTCTTC.

V usage is TRBV2 and J usage is TRBJ2-2; D is ambiguous. Trimming took off 6 bases at V and 6 bases at J, with 5 bases between the two ends. This CDR3 has 11 amino acids. Germline lookup yields CDR1 SNHLY and CDR2 FYNNEI. The CDR3 DNA reads TGTGCCAGCAGCGAGGCCGGGGAGCTGTTTTTT. Amino acids: CASSEAGELFF. Drawing the rest from reference TRBV2 and TRBJ2-2, the complete variable domain is EPEVTQTPSHQVTQMGQEVILRCVPISNHLYFYWYRQILGQKVEFLVSFYNNEISEKSEIFDDQFSVERPDGSNFTLKIRSTKLEDSAMYFCASSEAGELFFGEGSRLTVL.

This clone appeared a single time. V gene TRBV5-4 combines with J gene TRBJ1-2; possible D gene TRBD1, 6 bases. Trimming took off 3 bases at V and 2 bases at J, with 8 bases between the two ends. The CDR3 contains 13 residues. Germline V lookup: CDR1 SGHNT, CDR2 YYREEE (reference sequence). CDR3: CASSSTGNYGYTF. For the CDR3, the DNA is TGTGCCAGCAGCTCTACAGGGAACTATGGCTACACCTTC.

A single count supports this clone. The J gene is TRBJ1-5, the V gene TRBV19; D unclear. V lost 2 bases and J lost 5, with 16 bases in between. CDR1 and CDR2 (germline): LNHDA, SQIVND (reference sequence). The CDR3 is made up of 16 amino acids. In DNA form, the CDR3 reads TGTGCCAGTAGTATATCCCCCTGGGGTGCGGATCAGCCCCAGCATTTT. Amino acids: CASSISPWGADQPQHF. Full variable domain (remainder filled in from reference TRBV19 and TRBJ1-5): DGGITQSPKYLFRKEGQNVTLSCEQNLNHDAMYWYRQDPGQGLRLIYYSQIVNDFQKGDIAEGYSVSREKKESFPLTVTSAQKNPTAFYLCASSISPWGADQPQHFGDGTRLSIL.

The chain links TRBV5-6 to TRBJ2-3; tentative D call: TRBD2 (5 bases). Deletions cut 2 bases from V and 5 bases from J, with 18 bases between. CDR3 size: 16 residues. Germline assignment: CDR1 SGHDT and CDR2 YYEEEE. Here the CDR3 DNA reads TGTGCCAGCAGCTTACTCGGGATTTCAAGCGGAGATACGCAGTATTTT. This sequence encodes CASSLLGISSGDTQYF.

The V call is TRBV7-2, the J call TRBJ1-1; TRBD1 is a possible D gene (6 bases). Looked up from germline, CDR1 is SGHTA and CDR2 is FQGNSA. This CDR3 is 14 amino acids long. V was clipped by 5 bases and J by 1 base, with 11 bases between them. This chain's CDR3 is CASSPQGKNTEAFF. CDR3 in DNA: TGTGCCAGCAGCCCACAGGGAAAGAACACTGAAGCTTTCTTT.

The DNA of the CDR3 is TGCGCCAGCAGCCAAGACACGGGGGGGCCTGGTGAGCAGTTCTTC. Its protein is CASSQDTGGPGEQFF. This chain links TRBV4-1 with TRBJ2-1; 8 positions agree with TRBD2. Trimming removed 0 bases from V and 9 bases from J; junction bases left unmatched: 7. The CDR3 is 15 residues long. The germline V gene has CDR1 MGHRA and CDR2 YSYEKL.

The table lists this clone with a few counts. The V call is TRBV30, the J call TRBJ1-5, with unresolved D. CDR3 length: 12 amino acids. V lost 1 base and J 4 bases, leaving 5 bases between the germline ends. In germline, CDR1 is GTSNPN, CDR2 SVGIG (reference sequence). CDR3: CAWSDPNQPQHF. The CDR3 DNA reads as TGTGCCTGGAGTGACCCGAATCAGCCCCAGCATTTT.

This chain uses TRBV5-1 with TRBJ1-1, with TRBD1 matching over 7 bases. Trimming took 4 bases from V and 11 from J; bases not matched to a gene: 14. The CDR3 loop spans 14 amino acids. CDR1 is SGHRS, CDR2 YFSETQ, per germline. CDR3 region: CASSDPATGAFAFF. CDR3 bases: TGCGCCAGCAGCGATCCAGCAACAGGGGCATTTGCTTTCTTT.

This clone was seen a single time. The V gene is TRBV14, the J gene TRBJ2-7; TRBD1 agrees at 8 bases. The CDR3 is 14 residues long. Germline V gene lookup returns CDR1 SGHDN and CDR2 FVKESK. Losses at the gene ends were 1 base for V and 2 bases for J; bases not matched to a gene: 1. The CDR3 protein is CASSQGQGPYEQYF. For the CDR3, the DNA is TGTGCCAGCAGCCAAGGACAGGGGCCCTACGAGCAGTACTTC.

The chain carries TRBV2 and TRBJ2-1; D is unclear. This CDR3 is 13 amino acids long. V was shortened by 2 bases and J by 2 bases, with 4 bases between the two germline ends. Germline-derived CDR1 and CDR2 are SNHLY and FYNNEI. The CDR3 DNA follows: TGTGCCAGCAGTGAACAGGCCTACAATGAGCAGTTCTTC. Translating it yields CASSEQAYNEQFF.